This T cell receptor (beta chain) is from a study of shared clonotypes between healthy human individuals. Study context: The plates for each donor numbered three CD4 naive, three CD4 memory, two CD8 naive and one CD8 memory.

Germline V lookup: CDR1 SGHNT, CDR2 YYREEE (reference sequence). The trim removed 3 bases at V and 2 bases at J, leaving 7 bases unmatched. This CDR3 region has 15 residues. Measured with immunoSEQ multiplex PCR; TCRdb has only the in-frame clones, and not every one. The sample gives about 1 million clones, around 74% of which show up once; 1.2% to 1.5% is in the top ten. This chain links TRBV5-4 with TRBJ2-7, with 8 bases lining up with TRBD1. The receptor was isolated from a young man in good health. Material: memory CD4+ T cells sorted from blood. Subset denoted: CD45RA-negative fraction. CDR3 sequence: CASSSGQGLTYEQYF. The CDR3 nucleotides read TGTGCCAGCAGCTCCGGACAGGGACTTACCTACGAGCAGTACTTC.